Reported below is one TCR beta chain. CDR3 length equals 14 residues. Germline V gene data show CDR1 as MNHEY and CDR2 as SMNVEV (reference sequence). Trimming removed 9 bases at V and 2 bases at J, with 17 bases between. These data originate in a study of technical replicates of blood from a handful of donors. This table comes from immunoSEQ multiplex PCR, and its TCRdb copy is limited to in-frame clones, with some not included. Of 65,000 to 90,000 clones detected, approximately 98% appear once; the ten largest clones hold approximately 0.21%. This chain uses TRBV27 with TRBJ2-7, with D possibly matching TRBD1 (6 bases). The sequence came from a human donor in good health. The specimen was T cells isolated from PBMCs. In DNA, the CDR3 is TGTGCCAGTGACCGGGACACCCTTACCTACGAGCAGTACTTC. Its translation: CASDRDTLTYEQYF.